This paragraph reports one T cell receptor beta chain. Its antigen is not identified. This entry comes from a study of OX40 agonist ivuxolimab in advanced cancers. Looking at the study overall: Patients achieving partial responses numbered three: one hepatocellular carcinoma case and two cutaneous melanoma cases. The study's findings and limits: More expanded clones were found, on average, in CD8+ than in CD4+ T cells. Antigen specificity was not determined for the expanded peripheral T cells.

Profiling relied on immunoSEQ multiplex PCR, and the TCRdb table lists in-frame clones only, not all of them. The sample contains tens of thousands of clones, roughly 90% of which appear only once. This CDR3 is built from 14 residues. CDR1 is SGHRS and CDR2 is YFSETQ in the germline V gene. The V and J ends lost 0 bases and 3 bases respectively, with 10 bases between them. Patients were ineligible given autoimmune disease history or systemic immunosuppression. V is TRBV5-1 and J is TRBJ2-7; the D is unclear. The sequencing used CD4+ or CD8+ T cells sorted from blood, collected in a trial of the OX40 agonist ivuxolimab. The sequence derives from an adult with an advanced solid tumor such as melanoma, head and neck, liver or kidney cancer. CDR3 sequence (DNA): TGCGCCAGCAGCTTGGATAGCAGCCTCTACGAGCAGTACTTC. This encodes CASSLDSSLYEQYF.